This T cell receptor beta chain was captured by sequencing in a study of blood T cells in healthy people across ages. On the study more broadly: Template switching retrieved approximately one barcoded beta molecule for each two T cells. Broader study findings: Both naive CD4+ cell counts and diversity were greater in long-lived donors than in aged donors.

Combining a sample-barcoded 5' primer with a J-beta primer mix, a second PCR ran for 7 to 11 cycles. MiXCR, run by TCRdb on the 5' RACE reads, gives a single entry per CDR3 protein. This table has under 950,000 distinct CDR3 sequences, 20% to 25% appearing once. CDR3 size: 14 residues. With 5 bases removed from V and 4 bases from J, the gap between germline ends came to 11 bases. Germline CDR1 and CDR2: SGHNT and YENEEA. As for this clonotype: What it recognizes is unknown.

Collection of around 10 milliliters of peripheral blood was performed for each donor. The clonotype comes from a man in his 70s in good health. The rearrangement links TRBV11-3 to TRBJ2-2; D is possibly TRBD1 (6 bases). Sequencing used blood. The CDR3 loop reads CASSLQGSTGELFF. DNA of the CDR3: TGTGCCAGCAGCCTACAGGGTAGCACCGGGGAGCTGTTTTTT.